This is a list of T cell receptor beta chains from one sample in a study of T cell responses to AZD1222 COVID-19 vaccine. The data were produced by immunoSEQ multiplex PCR, yet TCRdb's version contains in-frame clones alone and is incomplete. This sample has roughly 130,000 clones; approximately 86% occur once, and the top ten carry roughly 12%. The starting material was peripheral blood, obtained on day 0 of AZD1222 vaccination. Receptors were obtained from an adult in good health. Both conserved end residues are part of each CDR3. A D gene is named only where the DNA matches it firmly. Size values are once, few and many counts, or a class for expanded clones, and some rows have none.

NA,TRBD2,TRBJ2-3,TRBV9,TGTGCCAGCAGCGTAGGACAGCGGGGGGGCGCAGATACGCAGTATTTT,CASSVGQRGGADTQYF
once,NA,TRBJ2-7,TRBV6-4,TGTGCCAGCAGTGTGAGGGCCGAGCAGTACTTC,CASSVRAEQYF
NA,NA,TRBJ1-3,TRBV6-5,TGTGCCAGCAGTTACGCACAGGGCCCTGGAAACACCATATATTTT,CASSYAQGPGNTIYF
NA,TRBD1,TRBJ1-6,TRBV5-1,TGCGCCAGCAGCTTGGCTACCGGGACAGGGGTGAATTCACCCCTCCACTTT,CASSLATGTGVNSPLHF
NA,TRBD1,TRBJ2-5,TRBV11-2,TGTGCCAGCAGCTCTGGCTATAGGACAGGGGGCAGCGAGACCCAGTACTTC,CASSSGYRTGGSETQYF
NA,NA,TRBJ1-4,TRBV5-4,TGTGCCAGCAGCTTGAGTCAGGGTCATGAAAAACTGTTTTTT,CASSLSQGHEKLFF
once,TRBD1,TRBJ1-2,TRBV4-1,TGCGCCAGCAGCCAGGAGGGGGCGGGCTATGGCTACACCTTC,CASSQEGAGYGYTF
NA,NA,TRBJ2-1,TRBV5-4,TGTGCCAGCAGCTTGGTTGAGCGCCGGGGTGAGCAGTTCTTC,CASSLVERRGEQFF
NA,NA,TRBJ1-2,TRBV19,TGTGCCAGTAGTATAGCTGAAGGGGCCCTCTATGGCTACACCTTC,CASSIAEGALYGYTF
NA,NA,TRBJ1-6,TRBV5-1,TGCGCCAGCAGCTTGGCCGGCAGTATTAATTCACCCCTCCACTTT,CASSLAGSINSPLHF
NA,NA,TRBJ1-1,TRBV7-9,TGTGCCAGCAGCCGATCCAGGGGTATGGAGGACACTGAAGCTTTCTTT,CASSRSRGMEDTEAFF
NA,NA,TRBJ2-7,TRBV6-5,TGTGCCAGCAGTTACATGGGGGACGAGCAGTACTTC,CASSYMGDEQYF
few,TRBD1,TRBJ2-1,TRBV18,TGTGCCAGCTCTTCCCGCCGGGACAGGGGTATGTTGAATGAGCAGTTCTTC,CASSSRRDRGMLNEQFF
NA,NA,TRBJ2-7,TRBV6-2/TRBV6-3,TGTGCCAGCAGCCGATTTGCGGGGAAGGGCTACGAGCAGTACTTC,CASSRFAGKGYEQYF
NA,TRBD1,TRBJ1-1,TRBV27,TGTGCCAGCAGTTTTGGCGGACAGGGGAATGAAGCTTTCTTT,CASSFGGQGNEAFF
NA,TRBD2,TRBJ2-2,TRBV30,TGTGCCTGGAGGCGGGAGGGAATACTAACGAACACCGGGGAGCTGTTTTTT,CAWRREGILTNTGELFF
NA,NA,TRBJ1-1,TRBV2,TGTGCCAGCAGCACTGACCCAGACACTGAAGCTTTCTTT,CASSTDPDTEAFF
NA,NA,TRBJ2-1,TRBV6-1,TGTGCCAGCAGTGATGGGGCGCAGGGCAACAATGAGCAGTTCTTC,CASSDGAQGNNEQFF
NA,TRBD1,TRBJ1-3,TRBV5-1,TGCGCCAGCAGCTTGGGACAGGGCCTCTCTGGAAACACCATATATTTT,CASSLGQGLSGNTIYF
NA,NA,TRBJ1-1,TRBV10-3,TGTGCCATCAGACTGGAGAGGAGCACTGAAGCTTTCTTT,CAIRLERSTEAFF
NA,TRBD2,TRBJ2-3,TRBV27,TGTGCCAGCAGTTCGACTAGCGGGTTGGTAGATACGCAGTATTTT,CASSSTSGLVDTQYF
NA,NA,TRBJ2-2,TRBV4-1,TGCGCCAGCAGCCAAGGAAAACAGGGCTCGACCGGGGAGCTGTTTTTT,CASSQGKQGSTGELFF
NA,TRBD2,TRBJ2-7,TRBV11-2,TGTGCCAGCAGCTTGGGACTAGCAGGTTCCTACGAGCAGTACTTC,CASSLGLAGSYEQYF
NA,TRBD2,TRBJ2-3,TRBV14,TGTGCCAGCAGCCACTATAGGACTAGCCGAAGCACAGATACGCAGTATTTT,CASSHYRTSRSTDTQYF
NA,TRBD1,TRBJ1-2,TRBV19,TGTGCCAGTAGTATCAGGACAGGGGGTGACTATGGCTACACCTTC,CASSIRTGGDYGYTF
NA,NA,TRBJ2-3,TRBV27,TGTGCCAGCAGAGGAGTCCGGGGCCTGTATACGCAGTATTTT,CASRGVRGLYTQYF
NA,NA,TRBJ1-1,TRBV13,TGTGCCAGCAGTCGATCTTCAGGGGTATTTACTGAAGCTTTCTTT,CASSRSSGVFTEAFF
NA,NA,TRBJ1-2,TRBV6-5,TGTGCCAGCAGTTACCGGCGGGCAGGTGGCTACACCTTC,CASSYRRAGGYTF
NA,TRBD2,TRBJ2-7,TRBV20-1,TGCAGTGCGAGCTGGGGGGGGGAGCAGTACTTC,CSASWGGEQYF